This entry lists 4 T cell receptor beta chains sequenced from one sample in a study of blood T cells in healthy people across ages. Together with a sample-barcoded 5' primer, a J-beta primer mix was included in a second PCR lasting about 7 to 12 cycles. In TCRdb, the 5' RACE reads were re-called with MiXCR into one record per CDR3 protein. The sample lists roughly 1.5 million distinct CDR3 sequences; roughly 43% were seen once. Sample: blood. The receptors stem from a woman under 30 in good health.

This clonotype was detected only a few times. The V gene is TRBV21-1, the J gene TRBJ1-2. TRBV21-1 is noted as a pseudogene. This CDR3 spans 14 amino acids. CDR3 sequence: CASRPGRENYGYTF. The CDR3 coding sequence is TGTGCCAGCAGACCCGGACGGGAGAACTATGGCTACACCTTC.

V gene TRBV28 combines with J gene TRBJ2-3, with D unresolved. Trimming pared 8 bases from V and 4 bases from J, leaving 19 bases between. The germline CDR1 and CDR2 sequences are MDHEN and SYDVKM. The CDR3 length is 15 residues. CDR3 region: CASGYNEAGSDTQYF. CDR3 nucleotide sequence: TGTGCCAGCGGCTATAATGAGGCCGGTTCAGATACGCAGTATTTT.

This chain joins TRBV29-1 and TRBJ2-4; possibly TRBD2 for D (6 bases). The CDR3 has 16 amino acids. V was pared by 4 bases and J by 8 bases, with 24 bases between. Germline-derived CDR1 and CDR2 are SQVTM and ANQGSEA. The CDR3 sequence: CSVATGRELILDIQYF. DNA of the CDR3: TGCAGCGTTGCTACTGGACGGGAGCTGATATTAGACATTCAGTACTTC.

The chain employs TRBV4-1 and TRBJ1-2; 7 bases line up with TRBD1. Unmatched junction bases numbered 8, after V lost 2 bases and J lost 8 bases. Germline V gene lookup returns CDR1 MGHRA and CDR2 YSYEKL. The CDR3 covers 14 residues. The CDR3 sequence is CASSQRQGREGYTF. DNA for the CDR3: TGCGCCAGCAGCCAACGACAGGGACGAGAGGGCTACACCTTC.